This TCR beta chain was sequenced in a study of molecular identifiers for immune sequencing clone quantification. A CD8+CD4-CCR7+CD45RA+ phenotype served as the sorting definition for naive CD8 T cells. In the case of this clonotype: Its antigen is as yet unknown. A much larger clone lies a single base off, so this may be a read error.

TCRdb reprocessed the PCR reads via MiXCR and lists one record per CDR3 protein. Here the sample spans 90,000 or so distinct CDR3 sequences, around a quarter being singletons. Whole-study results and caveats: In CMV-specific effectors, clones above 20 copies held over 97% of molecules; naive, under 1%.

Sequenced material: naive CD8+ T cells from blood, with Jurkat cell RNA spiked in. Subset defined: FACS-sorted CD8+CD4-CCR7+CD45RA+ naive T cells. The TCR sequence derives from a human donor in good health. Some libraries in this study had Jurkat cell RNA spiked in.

The CDR3 sequence is CASSFGGNQPPHF. In DNA, the CDR3 is TGTGCCAGCAGTTTTGGAGGGAATCAGCCCCCGCATTTT. V gene TRBV12-3 or TRBV12-4 combines with J gene TRBJ1-5; D remains ambiguous. This CDR3 spans 13 amino acids.